The T cell receptor (beta chain) under discussion was sequenced for a study of early T cells in non-severe SARS-CoV-2 infection. General study findings and limits: Anti-spike CD8 responses were favored by VDJdb matching, which missed private and CD4 specificities.

This clonotype was seen at least ten times. No antigen is known for it. V was pared by 8 bases and J by 6 bases, with 18 bases between. The CDR3 consists of 14 residues. Germline loops: CDR1 SGHTA, CDR2 FQGNSA. The TCR library protocol was used to attach unique molecular identifiers. These identifiers were attached to individual cDNA molecules. TCRdb used MiXCR to reprocess the 5' RACE reads, holding one entry per CDR3 protein. The sample lists around 56,000 distinct CDR3 sequences; around 13% were seen once. The chain couples TRBV7-2 to TRBJ2-3; possible D gene TRBD2, 5 bases. The source material was whole blood, sampled at baseline. This receptor was taken from an adult who was a healthcare worker with PCR-confirmed SARS-CoV-2 infection or an uninfected control (not recorded which). CDR3 loop: CASGVGAALDTQYF. The CDR3 coding sequence is TGTGCCAGCGGGGTCGGAGCGGCTCTGGATACGCAGTATTTT. The full variable domain, completed using reference TRBV7-2 and TRBJ2-3, is GAGVSQSPSNKVTEKGKDVELRCDPISGHTALYWYRQSLGQGLEFLIYFQGNSAPDKSGLPSDRFSAERTGGSVSTLTIQRTQQEDSAVYLCASGVGAALDTQYFGPGTRLTVL.